These 29 T cell receptor beta chains were all obtained from the same sample, sequenced in a study of cytotoxic CD8 clonotypes in ibrutinib-treated CLL. This table comes from immunoSEQ multiplex PCR, and its TCRdb copy is limited to in-frame clones, with some not included. The sample contains 200,000 to 250,000 clones, roughly 77% of which appear only once. The sequencing used PBMCs, collected after 12 months of ibrutinib treatment. The source is a human donor with chronic lymphocytic leukemia.

This chain links TRBV14 with TRBJ2-5; TRBD1 or TRBD2 may be the D gene (5 bases each). Germline lookup yields CDR1 SGHDN and CDR2 FVKESK. V lost 2 bases, J lost 4 bases, and 14 bases lay in between. This CDR3 comprises 15 residues. The DNA of the CDR3 is TGTGCCAGCAGCCAACTCGGGGCTAGCCGAGAGACCCAGTACTTC. It is translated as CASSQLGASRETQYF.

In nucleotides, the CDR3 is TGTGCCAGCAGCTTACCGGGACTAGCGGGAGGGCCAGATGAGCAGTTCTTC. This sequence encodes CASSLPGLAGGPDEQFF. J is TRBJ2-1 and V is TRBV7-3, with 16 bases fitting TRBD2. Germline trimming cut 2 bases from V and 8 bases from J; bases unmatched to any gene: 6. CDR3 length: 17 amino acids. Germline CDR1 is SGHTA and CDR2 is FQGTGA.

This rearrangement joins TRBV27 to TRBJ2-3; 7 positions agree with TRBD1. The J segment lost 4 bases and the V segment lost 6 bases, leaving 4 bases of the junction unmatched. CDR1 is MNHEY, CDR2 SMNVEV, per germline (reference sequence). The CDR3 extends over 13 amino acids. CDR3 sequence (DNA): TGTGCCAGCAGGGGGACAGCCCCAGATACGCAGTATTTT. This translates into CASRGTAPDTQYF.

The chain combines TRBV6-5 with TRBJ2-7, with 7 bases that match TRBD1. Germline CDR1 is MNHEY and CDR2 is SVGAGI. V lost 2 bases, J lost 4 bases, and 5 bases stayed unmatched. The CDR3 has 14 amino acids. The CDR3 spells CASSYGRGSYEQYF. Written as DNA, the CDR3 is TGTGCCAGCAGTTACGGCAGGGGGAGTTACGAGCAGTACTTC.

This clone was counted between two and nine times. The gene calls are TRBV28 and TRBJ1-3, with TRBD1 as a possible D gene (6 bases). Germline lookup yields CDR1 MDHEN and CDR2 SYDVKM. The ends were cut back, 6 bases at V and 0 bases at J, with 9 bases in the middle. The CDR3 contains 14 residues. The CDR3: CASRDSFSGNTIYF. In DNA form, the CDR3 reads TGTGCCAGCAGGGACAGCTTCTCTGGAAACACCATATATTTT.

This clone was observed a handful of times. The identical CDR3 is also encoded by other nucleotide sequences in the sample. This chain links TRBV6-5 with TRBJ1-1; D is ambiguous. Germline CDR1 is MNHEY and CDR2 is SVGAGI. V was shortened by 2 bases and J by 1 base, with 11 bases between the two germline ends. The CDR3 consists of 15 residues. As DNA, the CDR3 is TGTGCCAGCAGTTACAATCGGTGGGGGAACACTGAAGCTTTCTTT. It is translated as CASSYNRWGNTEAFF.

The J gene is TRBJ2-7, the V gene TRBV28; D may be TRBD2 (6 bases). The CDR3 extends over 15 amino acids. Trimming removed 3 bases at V and 6 bases at J, with 18 bases between. The germline CDR1 and CDR2 sequences are MDHEN and SYDVKM. The CDR3 protein is CASSFRRGYLSEQYF. The CDR3 bases are TGTGCCAGCAGTTTTAGGAGGGGTTATTTGTCCGAGCAGTACTTC.

This rearrangement joins TRBV6-5 to TRBJ1-5, with 9 bases lining up with TRBD1. V lost 4 bases to trimming and J lost 3 bases; unmatched junction nucleotides: 4. Germline V lookup: CDR1 MNHEY, CDR2 SVGAGI. This CDR3 spans 15 amino acids. The CDR3 bases are TGTGCCAGCAGTTCCACAGGGGGCAACAATCAGCCCCAGCATTTT. Protein sequence: CASSSTGGNNQPQHF.

The chain uses TRBV1 and TRBJ2-5; TRBD2 is the table's D call and was not checked against the DNA. TRBV1 is a known pseudogene. The CDR3 runs to 21 residues. The CDR3 loop reads CTSSHVCSFLAGGGNQETQYF. CDR3 DNA sequence: TGCACCAGCAGCCACGTATGCTCATTCTTAGCGGGAGGAGGAAACCAAGAGACCCAGTACTTC.

The chain couples TRBV27 to TRBJ2-3; 13 nucleotides line up with TRBD2. The CDR3 sequence is 16 residues long. CDR1 is MNHEY, CDR2 SMNVEV, per germline (reference sequence). Trimming took 4 bases from V and 4 from J; bases not matched to a gene: 5. The CDR3: CASSSSGLAGADTQYF. The CDR3 nucleotides read TGTGCCAGCAGTTCTTCAGGACTAGCGGGAGCAGATACGCAGTATTTT.

This chain links TRBV5-1 with TRBJ2-3; a possible D gene is TRBD2 (6 bases). V shed 4 bases and J shed 2 bases, with 20 bases lying between them. Germline assignment: CDR1 SGHRS and CDR2 YFSETQ. The CDR3 contains 17 residues. CDR3: CASSAPPSGGFTDTQYF. The CDR3 bases are TGCGCCAGCAGCGCGCCCCCCAGCGGAGGGTTCACAGATACGCAGTATTTT.

The chain is built from TRBV28 and TRBJ1-1; perhaps TRBD1 as D (5 bases). CDR3 length: 15 amino acids. V lost 5 bases to trimming and J lost 1 base, with 14 bases between them. The germline gives CDR1 MDHEN, CDR2 SYDVKM. The CDR3 DNA sequence: TGTGCCAGCAGTGGTACCGGGACGGGGAACACTGAAGCTTTCTTT. Protein product: CASSGTGTGNTEAFF.

The CDR3 spells CASSLGTSGVTGELFF. DNA of the CDR3: TGCGCCAGCAGCTTGGGGACTAGCGGGGTAACCGGGGAGCTGTTTTTT. The rearrangement uses TRBV5-1 and TRBJ2-2; 12 nucleotides align to TRBD2. The CDR3 is made up of 16 amino acids. Germline values: CDR1 SGHRS, CDR2 YFSETQ. Unmatched junction bases numbered 2, after V lost 0 bases and J lost 5 bases.

The chain links TRBV6-1 to TRBJ1-1; D is perhaps TRBD1 (5 bases). CDR1 and CDR2 from the germline V gene are MNHNS and SASEGT. The CDR3 is 12 residues long. Between the trimmed V and J ends, which lost 6 bases and 7 bases, there was a span of 12 bases. The CDR3 DNA follows: TGTGCCAGCAGGGGCTGGGACCGTGAAGCTTTCTTT. Translating gives CASRGWDREAFF.

A remark on this clone: Other DNA sequences in the sample encode the same CDR3. V and J are TRBV5-6 and TRBJ2-7, with D unclear. This CDR3 comprises 12 residues. Germline V lookup: CDR1 SGHDT, CDR2 YYEEEE. V was cut by 1 base and J by 1 base, with 3 bases left in between. For the CDR3, the DNA is TGTGCCAGCAGCTTGCGTTCCTACGAGCAGTACTTC. Its protein is CASSLRSYEQYF.

The chain has TRBV7-9 and TRBJ1-4; no definite D call. CDR3 size: 14 residues. Trimming cost V 2 bases and J 8 bases, with 12 bases left between them. The germline V gene has CDR1 SEHNR and CDR2 FQNEAQ (reference sequence). The CDR3 DNA sequence: TGTGCCAGCAGCTTACCCTCTTCGGGAGAAAAACTGTTTTTT. This gives the protein CASSLPSSGEKLFF.

The table lists this clone with a count of one. The chain links TRBV18 to TRBJ1-2; TRBD1 matches at 10 bases. V shed 5 bases, J shed 0 bases, and the junction held 15 bases outside the gene matches. The V gene's germline CDR1 is KGHSH and CDR2 LQKENI. This CDR3 spans 19 amino acids. The CDR3 reads CASSSIFGQGVEANYGYTF. CDR3 DNA sequence: TGTGCCAGCTCATCCATATTCGGACAGGGGGTAGAAGCTAACTATGGCTACACCTTC.

This clone was seen only a few times. The V call is TRBV4-1, the J call TRBJ1-2; no definite D call. This CDR3 has 14 residues. Germline CDR1 is MGHRA and CDR2 is YSYEKL. V was cut by 4 bases and J by 0 bases, with 9 bases left in between. The CDR3 region has the DNA TGCGCCAGCAGCCCCTACGAGCCTAACTATGGCTACACCTTC. It translates to CASSPYEPNYGYTF.

V is TRBV18 and J is TRBJ2-7; 15 nucleotides line up with TRBD2. Germline loops: CDR1 KGHSH, CDR2 LQKENI. V shed 3 bases, J shed 3 bases, and the junction held 6 bases outside the gene matches. The CDR3 consists of 17 residues. The CDR3 coding sequence is TGTGCCAGCTCACCGCCGGGACTAGCGGGAGGCATCTACGAGCAGTACTTC. Its translation: CASSPPGLAGGIYEQYF.

This clone occurred once. The V gene is TRBV19, the J gene TRBJ1-1; a possible D gene is TRBD1 (6 bases). The V gene's germline CDR1 is LNHDA and CDR2 SQIVND (reference sequence). V shed 7 bases and J shed 2 bases, with 17 bases lying between them. The CDR3 extends over 15 amino acids. The DNA for the CDR3 is TGTGCCAGTACGGGCGCTTGGGGGGCAAACACTGAAGCTTTCTTT. Its translation: CASTGAWGANTEAFF.

This clone was counted a few times. The rearrangement joins TRBV11-2 to TRBJ1-4; D gene ambiguous. Per germline, CDR1 SGHAT and CDR2 FQNNGV. This CDR3 spans 14 amino acids. The V end lost 4 bases, the J end lost 2 bases, and 8 bases lay between the germline ends. This chain's CDR3 is CASSSWPTNEKLFF. DNA of the CDR3: TGTGCCAGCAGCTCCTGGCCCACTAATGAAAAACTGTTTTTT.

In its sample, this clone was seen a few times. V usage is TRBV4-2 and J usage is TRBJ2-3; D is perhaps TRBD1 (6 bases). The CDR3 sequence is 16 residues long. V was clipped by 0 bases and J by 8 bases, with 18 bases between them. Germline loops: CDR1 LGHNA, CDR2 YNFKEQ. The CDR3 bases are TGTGCCAGCAGCCAAGAGCCACAGGGTATTGGAAGTACGCAGTATTTT. It encodes CASSQEPQGIGSTQYF.

This clone was seen only once. The chain has TRBV2 and TRBJ2-2; 7 nucleotides agree with TRBD1. CDR1 SNHLY and CDR2 FYNNEI come from the germline V gene. The CDR3 spans 14 residues. With V trimmed by 1 base and J by 4 bases, 0 bases remained unmatched. In DNA form, the CDR3 reads TGTGCCAGCAGTGAAGACAGGGGCACCGGGGAGCTGTTTTTT. It is translated as CASSEDRGTGELFF.

The chain carries TRBV5-1 and TRBJ1-3; 7 positions agree with TRBD1. V shed 3 bases, J shed 4 bases, and the junction held 1 base outside the gene matches. The V gene's germline CDR1 is SGHRS and CDR2 YFSETQ. The CDR3 contains 13 residues. CDR3: CASSSDRGNTIYF. As DNA, the CDR3 is TGCGCCAGCAGCTCGGACAGGGGAAACACCATATATTTT.

The chain links TRBV28 to TRBJ1-1, with D possibly matching TRBD1 (6 bases). CDR1 and CDR2 (germline): MDHEN, SYDVKM. V was cut by 4 bases and J by 11 bases, with 17 bases left in between. The CDR3 consists of 13 residues. Here the CDR3 DNA reads TGTGCCAGCAGTTCTCACAGGGCCCCGATCGCTTTCTTT. The encoded protein is CASSSHRAPIAFF.

The rearrangement links TRBV19 to TRBJ1-4; possible D gene TRBD1, 6 bases. From germline, CDR1 is LNHDA and CDR2 SQIVND (reference sequence). The length of the CDR3 is 15 residues. Trimming took off 4 bases at V and 4 bases at J, with 13 bases between the two ends. This CDR3 reads CASSKSQGHNEKLFF. CDR3 nucleotide sequence: TGTGCCAGTAGTAAGTCTCAGGGACATAATGAAAAACTGTTTTTT.

The V and J genes are TRBV5-1 and TRBJ2-7; D remains ambiguous. The CDR3 totals 15 residues. Between the trimmed V and J ends, which lost 4 bases and 0 bases, there was a span of 14 bases. From germline, CDR1 is SGHRS and CDR2 YFSETQ. The chain's CDR3 is CASSPDGSPSYEQYF. The CDR3 DNA sequence: TGCGCCAGCAGCCCGGACGGCTCTCCCTCCTACGAGCAGTACTTC.

This sequence joins TRBV10-3 and TRBJ1-6; 10 positions match TRBD1. Germline CDR1 ENHRY, CDR2 SYGVKD. The J segment lost 7 bases and the V segment lost 1 base, leaving 4 bases of the junction unmatched. This CDR3 region has 16 residues. CDR3 protein: CAISEFGDRGNSPLHF. The CDR3, as DNA: TGTGCCATCAGTGAGTTTGGGGACAGGGGCAATTCACCCCTCCACTTT.

The chain recombines TRBV7-9 with TRBJ2-3, with 12 bases lining up with TRBD2. This CDR3 spans 16 amino acids. V shed 5 bases, J shed 3 bases, and the junction held 6 bases outside the gene matches. Looked up from germline, CDR1 is SEHNR and CDR2 is FQNEAQ (reference sequence). This chain's CDR3 is CASSPPGLAGTDTQYF. As DNA, the CDR3 is TGTGCCAGCAGCCCGCCGGGACTAGCGGGTACAGATACGCAGTATTTT.